This TCR beta chain was obtained from a study of cytomegalovirus exposure and HLA in healthy donors (dated by TCRdb to the late 2010s). In terms of the full investigation: An earlier analysis of some 600 of the donors reported about 260 Gb of sequence data and 117 million unique TCR beta sequences obtained from approximately 180 million T cells. An earlier analysis of a few hundred of the donors applied high-throughput TCR beta sequencing to assess whether each TCR beta V gene segment acted as functional or pseudogenic. All discovery cohort repertoires had been generated using a single sequencing platform. The study was designed to test whether signatures of past pathogen exposure could be identified by cataloging public T cell receptors. Class I and class II HLA loci were covered by the typing at four-digit resolution. To predict cytomegalovirus infection status, the study brought together high-throughput TCR immunosequencing, statistical association of individual TCRs with disease status, and machine learning. The T cell repertoires of several hundred subjects were profiled by immunosequencing and related to cytomegalovirus serostatus. Among 398 genotyped donors of the cohort, an average of roughly 240,000 unique TCR beta nucleotide sequences were sequenced per donor, 15% to 20% of them non-productive. Donor age, sex, ethnicity and CMV serostatus were collected together with the repertoire data. The number of donors typed differed by locus, with 629-630 for A, B, C, DRB1 and DQB1, about 500 for DQA1, 600 to 610 for DPA1, and around 450 for DPB1. In the later analysis, no new phenotypic data were used to find candidate immune exposures; instead, reliance was placed on TCR beta sequences and their occurrence across donors. A later analysis re-analyzed previously published TCR beta repertoires from 650 to 800 donors and added high-resolution HLA genotyping to study TCR occurrence patterns. An early release covering roughly 640 HLA-typed donors comprised roughly 300 gigabases of sequencing data and 65 million to 100 million unique TCR sequences. In addition to the first cohort of several hundred subjects, a separate validation cohort of approximately 130 different subjects was used. The genetic ancestry cluster associated with self-reported Caucasian donors included 65% to 90% of the 398 genotyped donors. Roughly five DR-DQ haplotypes were handled as single units for association and clustering, since linkage in the cohort was strong. Genome-wide SNP genotypes for about 55% of the roughly 670 donors were used in a later genetic analysis, which treated that subset as a discovery cohort. Findings and caveats that apply to the study as a whole: The classifier was reported to diagnose cytomegalovirus status with high specificity and sensitivity in both the original cohort and the validation cohort. The only immune exposure information available for the cohort was CMV serostatus. A later analysis reported that several top co-occurrence clusters appeared linked to parvovirus B19, influenza, CMV and Epstein-Barr virus. In a later analysis, HLA-associated TCR beta chains showed more clonal expansion and lower generation probabilities than non-associated chains that were equally common. Approximately 18 rarely observed V segments, including chromosome 9 orphons, were excluded from the earlier analysis of some 590 of the donors because counts were too low. When HLA alleles, especially DR and DQ, strongly co-occurred, attributing TCR associations to individual alleles was difficult. It was suggested by the authors that the approach could potentially be generalized to other disease states and immunological phenotypes. At a false discovery rate of 0.05, a later analysis linked 16,951 TCR beta sequences to specific HLA alleles. Most TCR sequences were seen in very few donors, while some public TCRs were found in many individuals. The study gave a list of under 200 TCR beta chains associated with cytomegalovirus. A later analysis found that TCR association rates varied across HLA loci, with DRB1 alleles showing the most associated TCRs and HLA-C alleles the fewest. A further reported finding was that TCR beta sequences accurately predicted the HLA-A and HLA-B alleles for most subjects in the first cohort. In an earlier analysis of around 600 of the donors, most TCR beta V segments appeared in productive rearrangements about 90% or about 30% of the time, broadly matching IMGT annotations. Compared with the approximately 670-donor mean, donors in an Asian-associated ancestry cluster had fewer N-insertions in productive TCRs, according to a later genetic analysis. Linkage disequilibrium might explain the correlated functional status among segregating V segments, but an unknown experimental factor could not be ruled out. HLA typing was unavailable for some donors at each locus, so association tests used only the typed subset. Roughly uniform sequencing depth across donors was assumed in presence/absence analyses, although this assumption may not hold. A few of the identified cytomegalovirus-associated TCR beta chains were confirmed in vitro to be specific for cytomegalovirus antigens. A later analysis found that most CMV-associated TCR beta chains appeared HLA-restricted, with HLA associations seemingly driven largely by CMV exposure. Only TCR beta chains were sequenced in this cohort, and the absence of alpha or paired-chain data limited detectable features. An association between a missense DCLRE1C variant and V-gene and J-gene trimming of TCR beta chains was found in a later genetic analysis and replicated in an independent cohort. A cluster of highly shared sequence variants was judged likely to be a technical artifact of the sequencing pipeline.

The library was made by the immunoSEQ multiplex PCR assay. For the multiplex PCR, a mixture combining 60 forward primers for TCR Vbeta segments and 13 reverse primers for TCR Jbeta segments was used. Amplification of the CDR3 region of rearranged TCR beta genes was performed with a multiplex PCR assay on genomic DNA. The amplified TCR beta libraries were sequenced on the Illumina HiSeq System as 87-base-pair reads. Concerning the study's data processing: A later analysis tallied about 77 million unique TCR beta chains across the 660 or so repertoires, and 10 million to 11 million of those chains were shared by two or more donors. Raw reads were error-corrected and collapsed into unique sequences by a nearest-neighbor algorithm in which closely related sequences were merged to remove PCR and sequencing errors. To assign V, D and J gene segments, CDR3 sequences were aligned to IMGT reference sequences. For a sequence to be retained, at least a six-nucleotide match to both a V gene segment and a J gene segment was required. A rearrangement counted as productive if the CDR3 had no stop codons and remained in frame with V and J, and every other rearrangement counted as non-productive. CDR3 was defined by IMGT convention, running from the second conserved V-encoded cysteine to the conserved J-encoded phenylalanine. Sequences without an unambiguous match to a single V gene segment were excluded from the earlier analysis of about 600 of the donors. An earlier analysis of fewer than 650 of the donors classified V segments as functional when productive rearrangements were above 56.7% and as segregating when the standard deviation between donors was above 5%. To diagnose cytomegalovirus status from the catalog of TCR beta chain sequences, a statistical classification framework was built. V and J gene assignment, in a later analysis, came from comparing TCR nucleotide sequences with IMGT/GENE-DB human TR gene sequences. Using the TCRdist pipeline, a later analysis assigned CDR3 sequences along with most-parsimonious VDJ recombination scenarios. In a later analysis, each TCR beta chain was defined by its CDR3 amino acid sequence together with its V-gene family, and reads lacking a unique V-gene family were excluded. As a way to deal with suspected cross-contamination and a sequencing artifact, a later analysis dropped roughly 600 nucleotide sequences that were highly shared and had low generation probability. In a later analysis, a clonal expansion index was calculated for each public chain from normalized within-repertoire ranks of inferred template counts. In a later analysis, generation probabilities were computed with a VDJ recombination model fitted to out-of-frame rearrangements, and the resulting probabilities were checked against IGoR. A later analysis scored TCR-TCR, TCR-HLA and TCR-CMV co-occurrence with hypergeometric tests, applying a repertoire-size bias correction to TCR pairs. To estimate false discovery rates, a later analysis permuted the HLA or CMV assignments 20 times. In a later analysis, co-occurring TCRs were grouped with DBSCAN, and TCRdist sequence similarity was added when clustering was performed within HLA-allele-positive subsets. Co-occurrence clustering excluded repertoires with fewer than 30,000 or more than 120,000 public chains, plus five with anomalous nucleotide sharing. This immuneACCESS table, as held by TCRdb, lists in-frame sequences with V and J called but not all clones. Of the missing ones, under half trace to an unresolved V gene in checked studies; the others have no known cause. V, J and clone size reflect that table, while D and trimming were determined from the DNA. The sample table holds under 250,000 clones, of which around 80% were seen once. 3% to 4.5% of the sample goes to the ten largest clones.

Comment on this clone: Its specific antigen is unknown. No clone much larger than this one lies a single base away; base qualities are absent.

The cohort was made up of approximately 670 healthy bone marrow donors. All cohort members were sampled while nominally healthy, although unrecorded immune exposures were likely present. The donor was CMV seronegative and was included in the group of 352 seronegative cohort members. A peripheral blood sample was collected from each donor, and TCR beta sequencing was performed on peripheral blood mononuclear cells. The Qiagen DNeasy Blood Extraction Kit was used to extract genomic DNA from the blood cell samples. This clonotype was sampled from a male donor in good health and CMV-seronegative. The sequencing sample was made of PBMCs.

DNA sequence: TGTGCCAGCAGTTTAAGCTCCGAGGCAGATACGCAGTATTTT. It encodes CASSLSSEADTQYF. The chain is encoded by TRBV27 joined to TRBJ2-3; the D gene is unclear. The cysteine opens and the phenylalanine closes a CDR3 of 14 amino acids. Of all the DNA, just the CDR3 is kept, 42 bases in frame from base 1. V is clipped by 2 bases and J by 4 bases, and the sequence between their germline boundaries is 10 bases long. CDR1 MNHEY and CDR2 SMNVEV are derived from the germline V gene (reference sequence).